Listed here is a single T cell receptor (beta chain). Antigen unknown. This record comes from a study of human T cells and chemical hapten exposure. Overall study: For sensitization, 2% DPC was applied to an approximately 2 cm by approximately 2 cm patch of upper inner arm skin. Points from the study as a whole: Donor immune responses may differ from healthy people's, since all donors had alopecia.

TCRdb fed the RACE reads into MiXCR, producing one record per CDR3 protein. The table lists approximately 120,000 distinct CDR3 sequences, about a tenth of them singletons. Time point specified: patch test 2, 6 weeks after DPC sensitization. Treatment here: therapeutic diphenylcyclopropenone sensitization with weekly scalp DPC. The receptor's source is a middle-aged woman with alopecia areata. Some clones in this sample may be carry-over from other donors' samples. Sequencing was performed on whole blood, taken in connection with sensitization to the hapten diphenylcyclopropenone (DPC).

The CDR3: CASSPRAVSTGTGELFF. The CDR3 DNA reads as TGTGCCAGCAGCCCTCGGGCGGTCTCCACGGGCACCGGGGAGCTGTTTTTT. V is TRBV7-2 and J is TRBJ2-2; D unclear. CDR1 is SGHTA, CDR2 FQGNSA, per germline. Trimming shortened V by 5 bases and J by 4 bases, and 20 bases separated the two germline ends. The CDR3 sequence is 17 residues long.